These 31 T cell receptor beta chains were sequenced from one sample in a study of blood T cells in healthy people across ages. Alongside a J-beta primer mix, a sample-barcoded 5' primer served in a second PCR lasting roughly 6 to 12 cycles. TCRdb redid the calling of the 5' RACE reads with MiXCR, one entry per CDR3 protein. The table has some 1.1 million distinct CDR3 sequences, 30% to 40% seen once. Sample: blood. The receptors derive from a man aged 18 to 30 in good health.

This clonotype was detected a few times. In DNA, the CDR3 is TGTGCCGCCCGCACAGGGACGAACACTGAAGCTTTCTTT. Amino acid sequence: CAARTGTNTEAFF. The rearrangement links TRBV10-3 to TRBJ1-1, with D possibly TRBD1 on 6 matching bases. Germline CDR1 ENHRY, CDR2 SYGVKD. V dropped 11 bases and J dropped 1 base, with 14 bases sitting between them. This CDR3 comprises 13 residues.

The CDR3 coding sequence is TGTGCCATCAGTGAGTCCCTCAGGGCTACAGATACGCAGTATTTT. Translated: CAISESLRATDTQYF. The genes are TRBV10-3 and TRBJ2-3; maybe TRBD1 (5 bases). The germline V gene encodes CDR1 ENHRY and CDR2 SYGVKD. This CDR3 contains 15 residues. V was shortened by 0 bases and J by 3 bases, with 10 bases between the two germline ends.

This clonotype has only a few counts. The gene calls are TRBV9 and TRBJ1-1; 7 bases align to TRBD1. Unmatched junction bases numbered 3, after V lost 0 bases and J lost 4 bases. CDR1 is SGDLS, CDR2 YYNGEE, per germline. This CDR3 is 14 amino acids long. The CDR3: CASSVGRGLTEAFF. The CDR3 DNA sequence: TGTGCCAGCAGCGTAGGTAGGGGGCTCACTGAAGCTTTCTTT.

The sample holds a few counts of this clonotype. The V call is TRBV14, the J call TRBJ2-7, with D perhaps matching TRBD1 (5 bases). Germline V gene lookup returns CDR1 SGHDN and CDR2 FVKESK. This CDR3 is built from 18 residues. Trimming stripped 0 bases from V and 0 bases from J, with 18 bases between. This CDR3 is CASSQDMTFSDTSYEQYF. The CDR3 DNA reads TGTGCCAGCAGCCAAGATATGACGTTTTCGGACACCTCCTACGAGCAGTACTTC.

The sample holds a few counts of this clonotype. CDR3 amino acids: CSALLLSGSADTQYF. The CDR3 coding sequence is TGCAGTGCTTTGCTCTTGAGTGGGAGCGCAGATACGCAGTATTTT. The V gene is TRBV20-1, the J gene TRBJ2-3; D might be TRBD2 (5 bases). V dropped 5 bases and J dropped 4 bases, with 19 bases sitting between them. Germline CDR1 is DFQATT and CDR2 is SNEGSKA (reference sequence). The CDR3 length is 15 residues.

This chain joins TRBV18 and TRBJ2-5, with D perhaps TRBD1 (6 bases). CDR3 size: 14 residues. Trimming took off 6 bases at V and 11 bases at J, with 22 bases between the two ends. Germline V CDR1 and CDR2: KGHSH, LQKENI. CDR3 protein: CASSRGPLDGEQYF. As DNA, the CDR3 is TGTGCCAGCTCCAGGGGCCCGCTTGATGGTGAGCAGTACTTC.

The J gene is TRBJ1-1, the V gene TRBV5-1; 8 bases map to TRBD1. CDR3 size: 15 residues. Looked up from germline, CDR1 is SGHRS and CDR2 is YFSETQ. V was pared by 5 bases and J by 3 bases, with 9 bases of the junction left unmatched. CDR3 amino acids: CASSLSQGADTEAFF. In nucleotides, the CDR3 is TGCGCCAGCAGTTTATCTCAGGGGGCGGACACTGAAGCTTTCTTT.

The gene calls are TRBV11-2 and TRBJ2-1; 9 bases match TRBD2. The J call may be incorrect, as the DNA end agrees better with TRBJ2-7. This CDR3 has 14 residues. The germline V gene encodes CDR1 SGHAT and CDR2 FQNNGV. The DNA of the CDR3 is TGTGCCAGCAGCCCGATGACTAGCGGCGACGAGCAGTACTTC. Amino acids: CASSPMTSGDEQYF.

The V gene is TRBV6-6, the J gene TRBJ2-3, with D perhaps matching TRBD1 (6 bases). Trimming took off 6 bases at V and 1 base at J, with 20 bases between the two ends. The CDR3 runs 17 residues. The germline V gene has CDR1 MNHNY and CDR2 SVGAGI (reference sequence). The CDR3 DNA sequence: TGTGCCAGCAGCCGACGGACAGTAAGTCCAGGCACAGATACGCAGTATTTT. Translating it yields CASSRRTVSPGTDTQYF.

This chain's CDR3 is CATSDPSGGAREQFF. The DNA of the CDR3 is TGTGCCACCAGTGACCCTAGCGGGGGGGCCCGAGAGCAGTTCTTC. This chain connects TRBV24-1 to TRBJ2-1, with 12 bases lining up with TRBD2. V was clipped by 4 bases and J by 10 bases; unmatched bases: 7. The CDR3 totals 15 residues. Germline V lookup: CDR1 KGHDR, CDR2 SFDVKD.

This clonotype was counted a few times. CDR3 nucleotides: TGTGCCAGCAGTCTCTCCGGACAGGGCGGCTATGGCTACACCTTC. The encoded protein is CASSLSGQGGYGYTF. The gene calls are TRBV27 and TRBJ1-2; 8 bases are shared with TRBD1. The germline V gene has CDR1 MNHEY and CDR2 SMNVEV (reference sequence). CDR3 length: 15 amino acids. The junction had 9 bases not matched to a gene; V was cut back by 5 bases and J by 4 bases.

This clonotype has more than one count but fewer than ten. In DNA, the CDR3 is TGTGCCAGCAGCGTAGACAGGGGGGAGGCCAAAAACATTCAGTACTTC. As protein: CASSVDRGEAKNIQYF. This chain connects TRBV11-1 to TRBJ2-4, with TRBD1 matching 9 bases. The CDR3 covers 16 residues. J was trimmed by 1 base and V by 5 bases; bases with no gene match: 6. Germline loops: CDR1 SGHAT, CDR2 FQDESV (reference sequence).

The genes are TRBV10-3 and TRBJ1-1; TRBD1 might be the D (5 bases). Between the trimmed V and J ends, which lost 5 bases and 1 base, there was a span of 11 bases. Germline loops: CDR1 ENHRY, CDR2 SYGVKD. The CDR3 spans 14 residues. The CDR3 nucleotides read TGTGCCATCAGTCCTTTTACAGGGAACACTGAAGCTTTCTTT. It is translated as CAISPFTGNTEAFF.

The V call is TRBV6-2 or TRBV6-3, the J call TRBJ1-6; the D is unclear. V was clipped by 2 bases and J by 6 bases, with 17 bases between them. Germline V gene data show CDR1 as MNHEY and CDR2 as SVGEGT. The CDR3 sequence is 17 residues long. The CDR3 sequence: CASSYLGRWPTNSPLHF. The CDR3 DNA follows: TGTGCCAGCAGTTACCTTGGACGGTGGCCAACTAATTCACCCCTCCACTTT.

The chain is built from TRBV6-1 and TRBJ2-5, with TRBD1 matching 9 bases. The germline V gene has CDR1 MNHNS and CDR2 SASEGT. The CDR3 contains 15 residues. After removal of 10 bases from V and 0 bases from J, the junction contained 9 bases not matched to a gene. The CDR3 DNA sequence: TGTGCCATTTTAGGACAGGGGACGTACCAAGAGACCCAGTACTTC. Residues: CAILGQGTYQETQYF.

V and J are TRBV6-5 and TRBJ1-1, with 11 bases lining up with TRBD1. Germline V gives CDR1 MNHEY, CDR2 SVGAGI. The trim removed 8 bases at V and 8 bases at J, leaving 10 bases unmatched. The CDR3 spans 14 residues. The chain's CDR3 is CASGFGQGALEAFF. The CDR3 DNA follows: TGTGCCAGCGGGTTCGGACAGGGGGCCCTAGAAGCTTTCTTT.

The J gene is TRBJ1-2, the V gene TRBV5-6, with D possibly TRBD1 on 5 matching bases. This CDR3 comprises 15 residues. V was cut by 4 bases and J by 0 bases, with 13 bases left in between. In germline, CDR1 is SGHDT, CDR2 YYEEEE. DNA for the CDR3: TGTGCCAGCAGCGTCCGGGACCCATCTAACTATGGCTACACCTTC. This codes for CASSVRDPSNYGYTF. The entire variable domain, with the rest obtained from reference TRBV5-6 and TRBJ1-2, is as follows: DAGVTQSPTHLIKTRGQQVTLRCSPKSGHDTVSWYQQALGQGPQFIFQYYEEEERQRGNFPDRFSGHQFPNYSSELNVNALLLGDSALYLCASSVRDPSNYGYTFGSGTRLTVV.

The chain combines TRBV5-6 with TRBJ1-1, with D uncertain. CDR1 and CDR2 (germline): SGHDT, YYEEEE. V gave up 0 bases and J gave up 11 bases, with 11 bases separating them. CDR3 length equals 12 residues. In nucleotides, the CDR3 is TGTGCCAGCAGCTTGGCAGAGGGCCGGGCTTTCTTT. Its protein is CASSLAEGRAFF.

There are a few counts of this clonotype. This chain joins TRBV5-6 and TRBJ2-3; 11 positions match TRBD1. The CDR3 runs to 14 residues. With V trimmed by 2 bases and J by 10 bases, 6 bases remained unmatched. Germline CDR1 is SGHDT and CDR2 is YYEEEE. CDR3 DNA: TGTGCCAGCAGCTTCGGGACAGGGGGTTTATCGCAGTATTTT. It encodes CASSFGTGGLSQYF.

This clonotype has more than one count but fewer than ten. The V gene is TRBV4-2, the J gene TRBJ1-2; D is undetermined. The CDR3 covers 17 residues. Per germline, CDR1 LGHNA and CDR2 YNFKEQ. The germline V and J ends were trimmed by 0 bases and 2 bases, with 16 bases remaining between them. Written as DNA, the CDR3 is TGTGCCAGCAGCCAAGAAGGATTCTCCCCACAAAACTATGGCTACACCTTC. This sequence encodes CASSQEGFSPQNYGYTF.

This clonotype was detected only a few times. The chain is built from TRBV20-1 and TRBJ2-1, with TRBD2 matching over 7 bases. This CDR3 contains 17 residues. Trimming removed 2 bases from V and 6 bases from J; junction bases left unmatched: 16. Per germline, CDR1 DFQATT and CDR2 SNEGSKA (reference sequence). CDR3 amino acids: CSARSNNLGGVGNEQFF. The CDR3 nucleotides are TGCAGTGCTAGATCCAACAACCTGGGAGGGGTGGGCAATGAGCAGTTCTTC.

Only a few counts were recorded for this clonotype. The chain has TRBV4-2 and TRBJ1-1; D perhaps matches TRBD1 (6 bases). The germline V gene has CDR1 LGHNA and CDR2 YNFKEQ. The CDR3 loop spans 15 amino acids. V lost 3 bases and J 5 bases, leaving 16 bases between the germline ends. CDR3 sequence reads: CASSHGQTGRTEAFF. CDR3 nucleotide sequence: TGTGCCAGCAGCCACGGGCAAACAGGGCGAACTGAAGCTTTCTTT.

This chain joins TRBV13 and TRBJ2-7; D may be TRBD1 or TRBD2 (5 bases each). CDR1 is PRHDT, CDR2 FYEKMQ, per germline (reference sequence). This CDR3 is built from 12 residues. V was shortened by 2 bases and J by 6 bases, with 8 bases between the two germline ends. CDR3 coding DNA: TGTGCCAGCAGCTTAACGGGGCTCGAGCAGTACTTC. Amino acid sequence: CASSLTGLEQYF.

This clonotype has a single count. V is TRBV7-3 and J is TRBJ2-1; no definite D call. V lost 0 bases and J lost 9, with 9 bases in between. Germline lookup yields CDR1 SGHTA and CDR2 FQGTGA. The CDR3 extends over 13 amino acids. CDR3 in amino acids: CASSLTSRTEQFF. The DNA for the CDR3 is TGTGCCAGCAGCTTAACGTCCAGAACTGAGCAGTTCTTC.

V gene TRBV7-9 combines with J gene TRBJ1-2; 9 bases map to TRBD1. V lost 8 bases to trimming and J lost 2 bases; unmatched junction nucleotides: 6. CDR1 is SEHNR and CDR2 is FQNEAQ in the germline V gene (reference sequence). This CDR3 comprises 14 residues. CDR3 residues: CASVPGQGNYGYTF. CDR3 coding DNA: TGTGCCAGCGTCCCGGGACAGGGAAACTATGGCTACACCTTC.

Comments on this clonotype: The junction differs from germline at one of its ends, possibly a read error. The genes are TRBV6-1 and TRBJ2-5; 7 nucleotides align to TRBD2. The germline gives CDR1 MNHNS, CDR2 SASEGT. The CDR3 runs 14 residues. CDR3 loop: CACSEHGRQETQYF. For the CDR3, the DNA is TGTGCCTGCAGTGAACACGGGAGGCAAGAGACCCAGTACTTC.

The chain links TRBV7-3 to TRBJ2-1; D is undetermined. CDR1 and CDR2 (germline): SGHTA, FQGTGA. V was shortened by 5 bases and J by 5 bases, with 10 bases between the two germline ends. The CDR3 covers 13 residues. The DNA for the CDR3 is TGTGCCAGCAGCCTTGACACGCACAATGAGCAGTTCTTC. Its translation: CASSLDTHNEQFF.

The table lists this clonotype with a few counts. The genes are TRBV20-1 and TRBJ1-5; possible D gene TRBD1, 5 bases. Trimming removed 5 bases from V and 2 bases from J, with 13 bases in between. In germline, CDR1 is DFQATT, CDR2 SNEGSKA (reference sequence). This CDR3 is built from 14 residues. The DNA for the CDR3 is TGCAGTGCTTGGGGGGGGGAGGGCAATCAGCCCCAGCATTTT. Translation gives CSAWGGEGNQPQHF.

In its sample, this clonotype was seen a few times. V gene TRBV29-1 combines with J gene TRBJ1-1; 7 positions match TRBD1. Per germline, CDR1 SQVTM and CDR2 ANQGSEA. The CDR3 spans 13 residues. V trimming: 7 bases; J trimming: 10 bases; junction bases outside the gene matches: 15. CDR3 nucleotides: TGCAGCGCCAGGACGGAGGCAGGGGGTCGAGCTTTCTTT. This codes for CSARTEAGGRAFF. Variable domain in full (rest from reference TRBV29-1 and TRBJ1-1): SAVISQKPSRDICQRGTSLTIQCQVDSQVTMMFWYRQQPGQSLTLIATANQGSEATYESGFVIDKFPISRPNLTFSTLTVSNMSPEDSSIYLCSARTEAGGRAFFGQGTRLTVV.

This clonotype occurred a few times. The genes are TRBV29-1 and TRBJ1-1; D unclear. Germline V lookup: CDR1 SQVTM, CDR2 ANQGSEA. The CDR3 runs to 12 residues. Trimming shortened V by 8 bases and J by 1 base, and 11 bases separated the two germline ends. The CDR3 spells CSSPAENTEAFF. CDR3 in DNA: TGCAGCTCCCCTGCGGAGAACACTGAAGCTTTCTTT.

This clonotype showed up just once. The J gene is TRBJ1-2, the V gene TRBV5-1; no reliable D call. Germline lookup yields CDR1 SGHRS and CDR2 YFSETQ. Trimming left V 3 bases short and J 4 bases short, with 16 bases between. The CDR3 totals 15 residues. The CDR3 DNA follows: TGCGCCAGCAGCTCGGGTACTAGGGTCGCCTATGGCTACACCTTC. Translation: CASSSGTRVAYGYTF.